The 9 T cell receptor beta chains reported below all come from one sample, sequenced in a study of cytomegalovirus exposure and HLA in healthy donors. Primers for the PCR totalled 60 Vbeta and 13 Jbeta. Method: immunoSEQ multiplex PCR; TCRdb's copy keeps in-frame clones and lacks some. Here the sample spans approximately 150,000 clones, more than 65% being singletons. Sequenced input: PBMCs. The receptors were sampled from a woman in her thirties in good health and CMV-seronegative.

V is TRBV7-3 and J is TRBJ2-7; TRBD2 matches 11 bases. After removal of 5 bases from V and 3 bases from J, the junction contained 6 bases not matched to a gene. Germline CDR1 reads SGHTA; CDR2 reads FQGTGA. The CDR3 has 15 residues. The CDR3 protein is CASSPIAGGLYEQYF. The CDR3, as DNA: TGTGCCAGCAGCCCCATAGCGGGAGGGCTCTACGAGCAGTACTTC.

The V and J genes are TRBV9 and TRBJ2-2, with 7 bases identical to TRBD2. The CDR3 runs 15 residues. Germline CDR1 and CDR2: SGDLS and YYNGEE. V shed 0 bases and J 4 bases; nucleotides not matched to a gene: 3. The CDR3 region is CASSVGGSLTGELFF. Here the CDR3 DNA reads TGTGCCAGCAGCGTAGGCGGGAGCCTCACCGGGGAGCTGTTTTTT. The full variable domain, with the rest looked up from reference TRBV9 and TRBJ2-2, is DSGVTQTPKHLITATGQRVTLRCSPRSGDLSVYWYQQSLDQGLQFLIQYYNGEERAKGNILERFSAQQFPDLHSELNLSSLELGDSALYFCASSVGGSLTGELFFGEGSRLTVL.

The V call is TRBV4-1, the J call TRBJ1-1; perhaps TRBD1 as D (5 bases). Trimming took 1 base from V and 10 from J, leaving 19 bases between them. The CDR3 is 15 amino acids. Germline CDR1 reads MGHRA; CDR2 reads YSYEKL. CDR3 nucleotides: TGCGCCAGCAGCCAAGGTCGGGGAGGAGGGGAGGCAGCTTTCTTT. This gives the protein CASSQGRGGGEAAFF.

The chain joins TRBV27 to TRBJ2-7, with 9 nucleotides matching TRBD1. The CDR3 has 15 amino acids. CDR1 MNHEY and CDR2 SMNVEV come from the germline V gene (reference sequence). Trimming removed 2 bases from V and 4 bases from J; junction bases left unmatched: 6. CDR3 sequence (DNA): TGTGCCAGCAGTTTACTGGGACAGGGAAAATACGAGCAGTACTTC. It specifies CASSLLGQGKYEQYF.

CDR3 in amino acids: CASSVGAGGGNEQFF. In nucleotides, the CDR3 is TGTGCCAGCAGCGTAGGAGCGGGGGGTGGAAATGAGCAGTTCTTC. This chain connects TRBV9 to TRBJ2-1, with TRBD2 matching over 9 bases. The CDR3 contains 15 residues. CDR1 and CDR2 from the germline V gene are SGDLS and YYNGEE. Trimming cost V 0 bases and J 7 bases; bases outside gene matches: 5.

The chain joins TRBV5-1 to TRBJ2-7; TRBD2 aligns across 11 bases. Trimming removed 3 bases from V and 2 bases from J; junction bases left unmatched: 10. The CDR3 totals 17 residues. CDR1 SGHRS and CDR2 YFSETQ come from the germline V gene. Written as DNA, the CDR3 is TGCGCCAGCAGCTCAGACCCGGGACTAGCGGTTCCCTACGAGCAGTACTTC. Amino acid sequence: CASSSDPGLAVPYEQYF.

There are a few counts of this clone. The chain carries TRBV7-9 and TRBJ1-1; a weak D match, TRBD1 (6 bases). This CDR3 spans 14 amino acids. Germline V gives CDR1 SEHNR, CDR2 FQNEAQ (reference sequence). The germline V and J ends were trimmed by 4 bases and 4 bases, with 13 bases remaining between them. The CDR3 loop is CASSSQGGITEAFF. The CDR3 DNA reads TGTGCCAGCAGCTCGCAAGGGGGAATCACTGAAGCTTTCTTT.

This clone was detected once. The V call is TRBV15, the J call TRBJ2-3; 9 nucleotides align to TRBD2. Germline-derived CDR1 and CDR2 are LNHNV and YYDKDF (reference sequence). The CDR3 consists of 16 residues. J was trimmed by 5 bases and V by 2 bases; bases with no gene match: 8. For the CDR3, the DNA is TGTGCCACCAGCAGAACAATTAGCGGGAGCGTAGATACGCAGTATTTT. Translating gives CATSRTISGSVDTQYF.

V and J are TRBV4-2 and TRBJ2-3; D not resolved. The V end was cut by 1 base, the J end by 0 bases, with 8 bases between. The length of the CDR3 is 15 residues. Germline V gene lookup returns CDR1 LGHNA and CDR2 YNFKEQ. CDR3 sequence reads: CASSQGYRSTDTQYF. CDR3 nucleotides: TGTGCCAGCAGCCAAGGTTATCGTAGCACAGATACGCAGTATTTT.